This T cell receptor beta chain was recovered during a study of cytotoxic CD8 clonotypes in ibrutinib-treated CLL (dated by TCRdb to the early 2020s). Regarding the research as a whole: In this cohort, approximately 14 patients were treatment-naive and about ten were relapsed/refractory, while some 18 had unmutated IGHV. Partial responses were observed in about 24 patients and complete responses in 2; after a median follow-up of around 68 months, remission was maintained in roughly 15 patients and progression was observed in about twelve. Response samples were obtained after a median of around 11 months of treatment, with a range of about 6 to 36 months. An average of roughly 250,000 productive templates and some 99,000 productive rearrangements was obtained per sample. Of the approximately 87 people in the trial, about 25 had longitudinal samples available. Cryopreserved peripheral blood mononuclear cells were collected before treatment, at response, and at either disease progression or sustained remission. Patients were still on ibrutinib when every remission and progressive disease sample was collected. What the authors observed across the whole study: Public clonotypes were rare and either shrank or stayed stable during treatment, and the rise in clonality at ibrutinib response reflected expansion of private clonotypes. Clonality increased at ibrutinib response, stayed stable in sustained remission, and fell back toward baseline at progression. Sampling times were not matched between patients in sustained remission and patients whose disease was progressing, and lymph node repertoires were not examined. Baseline clonality exceeded that of age-matched healthy donors and correlated strongly with circulating CD8+ T-cell counts.

The sample's time point label, decoded: approximately 2 years on ibrutinib. For TCR beta library preparation, around 2.1 micrograms of genomic DNA were extracted from the cryopreserved PBMCs. Longitudinal blood samples from CLL patients on ibrutinib monotherapy were analyzed using high-throughput TCR beta sequencing. The patients were enrolled in a single-center, open-label phase 2 trial of ibrutinib monotherapy. A MiSeq instrument was used for deep resolution sequencing, which targeted depths ranging from 1 in 1 million up to 1 in 200,000 T cells, with coverage averaging 10x for each clonotype. TCR beta libraries were generated with the immunoSEQ hsTCRB Kit. On the authors' methods: The data were analyzed with ImmunoSEQ Analyzer and ImmunoSEQ Data Assistant, and V, D and J gene assignments followed IMGT definitions. Clonality, with values ranging from 0 to 1, was calculated as one minus the normalized Shannon entropy of productive rearrangement frequencies. Only overrepresented clonotypes making up at least 0.05% of each patient's repertoire were included in the public clonotype analysis. Some 13 age-matched healthy donor repertoires from immuneACCESS served as clonality controls. Imported from immuneACCESS, the table was reduced by TCRdb to in-frame sequences with V and J called. These copies leave out some clones; in studies compared against another copy, an unresolved V gene accounts for under half, and the cause of the remainder is not known. V, J and clone size are those of that table, while D and trimming were read from the DNA. The sample data list approximately 100,000 clones, and around 77% of these were observed just once. The ten largest clonotypes hold roughly 24% of the sample.

On this clone itself: There is no known antigen for this receptor. No clone much larger than this one lies a single base away; base qualities are absent.

Here V drops 7 bases and J drops 1 base, and the junction holds 5 bases not matched to any gene. CDR1 and CDR2 (SNHLY, FYNNEI) derive from the germline V gene. The CDR3 sequence holds 15 residues, the cysteine and phenylalanine included. The kept DNA is CDR3 alone, 45 bases in frame from the first base. The receptor chain draws on TRBV2 and TRBJ2-5; 11 central bases correspond to TRBD2. The clonotype was recovered from a human donor with chronic lymphocytic leukemia. The sequencing used PBMCs, collected after 24 months of ibrutinib treatment. The CDR3 protein is CASTRLAGPQETQYF. The nucleotide sequence reads as follows: TGTGCCAGCACCCGACTAGCGGGACCCCAAGAGACCCAGTACTTC.